One T cell receptor beta chain is described in this entry. The antigen is not known. The germline gene is not matched at one end of the junction; a read error may be the cause. This record belongs to a study of tumor and adjacent non-tumor tissue in lung cancer. Germline V gene lookup returns CDR1 SGHNT and CDR2 YENEEA. The CDR3 contains 14 residues. A modified ARM-PCR protocol with three rounds of nested PCR amplified TCRbeta. TCRdb reanalysed the multiplex PCR reads using MiXCR and keeps one entry per CDR3 protein. Counted here are about 110,000 distinct CDR3 sequences, around 75% occurring once; the ten biggest clones make up around 37%. The template was RNA from unsorted bulk tissue. Points from the study as a whole: Tumor repertoires had a smaller top 100 clone share than normal lung.

This receptor was taken from an older woman with non-small cell lung cancer. The sequenced material came from lung tumor tissue. V usage is TRBV11-3 and J usage is TRBJ2-7; no definite D call. The CDR3 nucleotides read TGTGTCAGCAGCTTAGGTATGGGAACCTGCGAGCAGTACTTC. It yields the protein CVSSLGMGTCEQYF.